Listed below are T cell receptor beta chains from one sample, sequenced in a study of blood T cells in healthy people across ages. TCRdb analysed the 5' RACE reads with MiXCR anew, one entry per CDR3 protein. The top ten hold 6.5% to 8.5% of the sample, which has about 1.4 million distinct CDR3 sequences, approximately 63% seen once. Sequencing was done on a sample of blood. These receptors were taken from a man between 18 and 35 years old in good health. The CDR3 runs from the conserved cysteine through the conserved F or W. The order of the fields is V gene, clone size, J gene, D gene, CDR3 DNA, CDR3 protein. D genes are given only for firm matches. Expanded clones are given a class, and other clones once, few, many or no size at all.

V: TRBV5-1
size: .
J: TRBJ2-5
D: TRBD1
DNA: TGCGCCAGCAGCTTGGGGGCCGACAGGGATGAGACCCAGTACTTC
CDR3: CASSLGADRDETQYF

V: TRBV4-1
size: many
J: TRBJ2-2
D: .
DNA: TGTGCCAGCAGCCCGGAGAACACCGGGGAGCTGTTTTTT
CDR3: CASSPENTGELFF

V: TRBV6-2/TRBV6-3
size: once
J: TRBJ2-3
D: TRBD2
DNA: TGTGCCAGCAGTTACGCGACTAGCGGCACAGATACGCAGTATTTT
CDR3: CASSYATSGTDTQYF

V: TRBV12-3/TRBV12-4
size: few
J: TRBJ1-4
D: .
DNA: TGTGCCAGCAGCATGGGTCCATTAGGACTGTTTTTT
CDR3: CASSMGPLGLFF

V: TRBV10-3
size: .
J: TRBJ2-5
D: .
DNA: TGTGCCACCTCGAAGGAGAATGAGCAGTACTTC
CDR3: CATSKENEQYF

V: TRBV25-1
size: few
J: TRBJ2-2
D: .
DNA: TGTGCCAGCAGTGAACCAGCACGGGGCACCGGGGAGCTGTTTTTT
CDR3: CASSEPARGTGELFF

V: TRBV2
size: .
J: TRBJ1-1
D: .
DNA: TGTGCCAGCAGTGATGAGAGGGGGTATGAATTTGGCACTGAAGCTTTCTTT
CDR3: CASSDERGYEFGTEAFF

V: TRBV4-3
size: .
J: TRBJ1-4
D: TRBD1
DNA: TGCGCCAGCAGCCAAGCAGAGGGGGCAGGGAATGAAAAACTGTTTTTT
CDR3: CASSQAEGAGNEKLFF

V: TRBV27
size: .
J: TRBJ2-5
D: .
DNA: TGTGCCAGCAGCCCATGGGGGGAACAAGAGACCCAGTACTTC
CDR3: CASSPWGEQETQYF

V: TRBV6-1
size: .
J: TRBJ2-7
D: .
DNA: TGTGCCAGCAAGGGACTCGAATACGAGCAGTACTTC
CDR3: CASKGLEYEQYF

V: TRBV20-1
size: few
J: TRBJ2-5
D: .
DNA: TGCAGTGCTAGAGTACCGGGCCGCCAAGAGACCCAGTACTTC
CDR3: CSARVPGRQETQYF

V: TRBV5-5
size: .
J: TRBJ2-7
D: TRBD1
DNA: TGTGCCAGCAGCTCGGGACAGGGGGCCAGATACGAGCAGTACTTC
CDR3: CASSSGQGARYEQYF

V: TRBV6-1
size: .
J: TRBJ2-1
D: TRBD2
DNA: TGTGCCTGTCGACTAGCGGGAGGGGGTGAGCAGTTCTTC
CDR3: CACRLAGGGEQFF